The rows below give T cell receptor beta chains drawn from one sample of a study of post-analysis software for immune sequencing data. TCRdb re-called the PCR reads with MiXCR, one entry per CDR3 protein. The sample holds approximately 460,000 distinct CDR3 sequences, around 40% seen once. Sample: blood. The receptors were sampled from a girl between 10 and 17 years old with multiple sclerosis. The CDR3 runs from the conserved cysteine through the conserved F or W. D genes are given only for firm matches. The size entry is marked missing in some rows and otherwise reads once, few, many or a size class.

clone size	V gene	D gene	J gene	CDR3 DNA	CDR3 protein
-	TRBV29-1	TRBD2	TRBJ2-2	TGCAGCGTTGAAGATCAAAGCGGGAGTACCCCGAACACCGGGGAGCTGTTTTTT	CSVEDQSGSTPNTGELFF
-	TRBV12-3/TRBV12-4	TRBD1	TRBJ2-6	TGTGCCAGCAGGTTGACAGGGTCCGGGGCCAACGTCCTGACTTTC	CASRLTGSGANVLTF
-	TRBV7-2	TRBD1	TRBJ2-7	TGTGCCAGCAGCGACAGGGAAGTTCACGAGCAGTACTTC	CASSDREVHEQYF
few	TRBV12-3/TRBV12-4	-	TRBJ1-5	TGTGCCAGCAGTTTCTGGGGGTCAGCGCGGGGCAATCAGCCCCAGCATTTT	CASSFWGSARGNQPQHF
-	TRBV28	TRBD2	TRBJ2-5	TGTGCCAGCAGTTTATTCGGACTAGCAGGAGAGACCCAGTACTTC	CASSLFGLAGETQYF
many	TRBV18	-	TRBJ2-1	TGTGCCAGCTCACCAGAGGCCGGGAATCAATACAACTCCTACAATGAGCAGTTCTTC	CASSPEAGNQYNSYNEQFF
-	TRBV20-1	TRBD1	TRBJ1-6	TGCAGTGTCTACCGGGACAGCTTGAGCTCCTATAATTCACCCCTCCACTTT	CSVYRDSLSSYNSPLHF
-	TRBV9	TRBD2	TRBJ2-1	TGTGCCAGCAGCGTAGGGATAGCGGGAGGGAATGAGCAGTTCTTC	CASSVGIAGGNEQFF
-	TRBV6-6	-	TRBJ2-1	TGTGCCGGCAGTTACAGGGATGAGCAGTTCTTC	CAGSYRDEQFF
-	TRBV5-1	-	TRBJ1-5	TGCGCCAGCAGCTTGGCAGGGGAAGAGGATCAGCCCCAGCATTTT	CASSLAGEEDQPQHF
few	TRBV4-1	TRBD2	TRBJ2-5	TGCGCCAGCAGCCAAGTGGGAGGGGCAAATCAAGAGACCCAGTACTTC	CASSQVGGANQETQYF
-	TRBV6-5	-	TRBJ1-5	TGTGCCAGCAGTTACCGGGTGGGAAATCAGCCCCAGCATTTT	CASSYRVGNQPQHF
-	TRBV15	-	TRBJ2-5	TGTGCCACCAGCAAAGAGGTCGGGACTCAAAAAGAGACCCAGTACTTC	CATSKEVGTQKETQYF
-	TRBV3-1	TRBD2	TRBJ2-3	TGTGCCAGCAGCCAAGGGAGCGGGATGGATTCAGATACGCAGTATTTT	CASSQGSGMDSDTQYF
many	TRBV10-3	TRBD2	TRBJ2-7	TGTGCCATCAGTGACCCTAGCGGGAGGCCCCCCTACGAGCAGTACTTC	CAISDPSGRPPYEQYF
-	TRBV6-5	TRBD2	TRBJ2-3	TGTGCCAGCAGCATTGGCGGGAGTACAGATACGCAGTATTTT	CASSIGGSTDTQYF
-	TRBV9	-	TRBJ2-5	TGTGCCAGCAGCGTAGTTGCGGAGAGGAGAGAGACCCAGTACTTC	CASSVVAERRETQYF